Reported below is one T cell receptor beta chain. The antigen is undetermined. The V segment lost 7 bases and the J segment 10 bases; nucleotides outside the gene matches: 8. The length of the CDR3 is 13 residues. The germline gives CDR1 MNHEY, CDR2 SVGAGI. These data are taken from a study of cytomegalovirus exposure and HLA in healthy donors. The study's findings and limits: Per a prior analysis, the majority of TCR beta V segments were productive roughly 87% or roughly 30% of the time. Investigators reported 150 to 200 TCR beta chains as tied to cytomegalovirus.

A multiplex PCR was run with 60 Vbeta primers and 13 Jbeta primers. In the authors' workflow: Unique TCR beta chains numbered about 79 million in a later analysis, with around 10 million shared. Here immunoSEQ multiplex PCR was the method, and the copy in TCRdb shows in-frame clones only, minus some. V and J calls and clone size are as listed in that table; D and trimming were resolved from the DNA. The table lists about 55,000 clones, about 77% of them singletons. The chain joins TRBV6-5 to TRBJ1-4, with 8 bases identical to TRBD1. The clonotype originates from a female donor in good health and CMV-seronegative. The source material was PBMCs. CDR3 amino acids: CASNRQGYGKLFF. The CDR3, as DNA: TGTGCCAGCAATCGACAGGGGTATGGAAAACTGTTTTTT.